Each of the 20 T cell receptor beta chains below was sequenced from the same sample in a study of glioma-infiltrating T cells. Amplification of TCR alpha and beta CDR3 regions from RNA used iRepertoire nested multiplex PCR. TCRdb independently ran MiXCR on the multiplex PCR reads; one entry per CDR3 protein. The table shows about 93,000 distinct CDR3 sequences, with about 40% occurring only once. Sequenced: glioma tissue, nonneoplastic brain tissue, or PBMCs (not recorded which). All receptors come from a human donor with low-grade glioma or glioblastoma, undergoing nonglioma brain surgery, or in good health (not recorded which).

This clonotype was seen many times. The rearrangement joins TRBV28 to TRBJ2-1; D is perhaps TRBD2 (5 bases). From germline, CDR1 is MDHEN and CDR2 SYDVKM. The CDR3 length is 14 residues. Trimming took 5 bases from V and 3 from J, leaving 11 bases between them. The CDR3 spells CASSPLGNYNEQFF. The CDR3 bases are TGTGCCAGCAGTCCACTAGGAAACTACAATGAGCAGTTCTTC.

The gene calls are TRBV6-1 and TRBJ2-1; 11 nucleotides agree with TRBD2. The germline CDR1 and CDR2 sequences are MNHNS and SASEGT. The CDR3 runs to 16 residues. Trimming cost V 8 bases and J 8 bases; bases outside gene matches: 14. CDR3 in DNA: TGTGCCAGCGGAAACGCCCGGACTAGCGGGCACTATGAGCAGTTCTTC. Its protein product is CASGNARTSGHYEQFF.

Points on this clonotype: Because the CDR3's place on the DNA is in doubt, the DNA is left out and the CDR3 is given as listed by TCRdb. The chain couples TRBV4-1 to TRBJ2-1; TRBD2, the D gene given by the table, was not confirmed from the DNA. 16 amino acids form the CDR3, both terminal residues included. Germline CDR1 is MGHRA and CDR2 is YSYEKL. CDR3 residues: CASGRSSGLETDEKFF.

This clonotype has at least ten counts. The chain combines TRBV20-1 with TRBJ2-7; weak D call: TRBD2 (6 bases). This CDR3 has 12 amino acids. V lost 1 base and J lost 6, with 10 bases in between. The germline CDR1 and CDR2 sequences are DFQATT and SNEGSKA (reference sequence). CDR3 nucleotide sequence: TGCAGTGCTAGAGTCTCGGGAGTCGAGCAGTACTTC. This gives the protein CSARVSGVEQYF.

This chain uses TRBV29-1 with TRBJ1-5; D is ambiguous. Per the germline V gene, CDR1 is SQVTM and CDR2 is ANQGSEA. V was trimmed by 7 bases and J by 10 bases, leaving 17 bases between them. This CDR3 is 12 amino acids long. The CDR3 DNA reads as TGCAGCGCATGGACGAGCACAGATCCCCAGCATTTT. Its protein product is CSAWTSTDPQHF. Combining the CDR3 with reference TRBV29-1 and TRBJ1-5 gives the whole variable domain SAVISQKPSRDICQRGTSLTIQCQVDSQVTMMFWYRQQPGQSLTLIATANQGSEATYESGFVIDKFPISRPNLTFSTLTVSNMSPEDSSIYLCSAWTSTDPQHFGDGTRLSIL.

Regarding this clonotype: A junction boundary mismatches the germline segment, possibly from a read error. The CDR3 DNA is TGTACCAGCAGCGGAGCCCGAGCGGGAGTGTTCTCCGAGAAGCACTTC. Residues: CTSSGARAGVFSEKHF. This chain uses TRBV14 with TRBJ2-7; TRBD2 matches at 8 bases. Germline CDR1 is SGHDN and CDR2 is FVKESK. There are 16 residues in the CDR3.

V usage is TRBV6-1 and J usage is TRBJ2-1; no clear D gene. Per the germline V gene, CDR1 is MNHNS and CDR2 is SASEGT. V lost 3 bases and J 7 bases, leaving 10 bases between the germline ends. The CDR3 has 13 amino acids. CDR3 DNA: TGTGCCAGCAGTGAGAACCCTGGGAATGAGCAGTTCTTC. Residues: CASSENPGNEQFF.

Note on this clonotype: The missing conserved phenylalanine or tryptophan at the end of this CDR3 makes a read error likely. The CDR3 DNA reads as TGTGCCAGTGAAGTATTGGGTCTTACCACAGATACGCAGTATTCT. This sequence encodes CASEVLGLTTDTQYS. The rearrangement joins TRBV6-1 to TRBJ2-3; D call uncertain. From germline, CDR1 is MNHNS and CDR2 SASEGT. CDR3 length equals 15 residues. V lost 9 bases, J lost 2 bases, and 18 bases lay in between.

This clonotype was recorded at least ten times. The chain joins TRBV5-4 to TRBJ2-7; D assignment may be TRBD1 or TRBD2 (5 bases each). V lost 4 bases to trimming and J lost 5 bases, with 13 bases between them. CDR3 length: 13 amino acids. The germline gives CDR1 SGHNT, CDR2 YYREEE (reference sequence). The CDR3 loop reads CASSPGTDDEQYF. DNA for the CDR3: TGTGCCAGCAGCCCCGGGACCGACGACGAGCAGTACTTC.

Comments on this clonotype: Sequence at one end of the junction differs from germline and may be a read error. The V gene is TRBV19, the J gene TRBJ2-1; D remains unclear. CDR1 LNHDA and CDR2 SQIVND come from the germline V gene (reference sequence). CDR3 length: 12 residues. The CDR3 coding sequence is TGTGCCTCATCGCGCAGCCAAGAGACCAAGTACTTC. Its protein is CASSRSQETKYF.

To note about this clonotype: A junction end diverges from the germline sequence, so it may reflect a read error. The rearrangement uses TRBV7-9 and TRBJ2-1; D unresolved. Per the germline V gene, CDR1 is SEHNR and CDR2 is FQNEAQ (reference sequence). The CDR3 length is 14 residues. The CDR3 DNA sequence: TGTGCCAGCAGAGCGTCAGGTTTCATCAATGAGCAGTCCTTC. This translates into CASRASGFINEQSF. The whole variable domain, filled in from reference TRBV7-9 and TRBJ2-1, reads DTGVSQNPRHKITKRGQNVTFRCDPISEHNRLYWYRQTLGQGPEFLTYFQNEAQLEKSRLLSDRFSAERPKGSFSTLEIQRTEQGDSAMYLCASRASGFINEQSFGPGTRLTVL.

This clonotype was counted ten times or more. The chain joins TRBV11-2 to TRBJ2-7, with D perhaps TRBD2 (6 bases). Trimming removed 5 bases from V and 0 bases from J, with 14 bases in between. The CDR3 has 15 residues. From germline, CDR1 is SGHAT and CDR2 FQNNGV. As DNA, the CDR3 is TGTGCCAGCAGCGGGGGGATCGCCCCCTCCTACGAGCAGTACTTC. Its protein product is CASSGGIAPSYEQYF.

This clonotype was seen repeatedly, ten times or more. The rearrangement uses TRBV14 and TRBJ2-1, with 10 bases lining up with TRBD2. Trimming cost V 4 bases and J 5 bases; bases outside gene matches: 8. CDR1 is SGHDN and CDR2 is FVKESK in the germline V gene. The CDR3 has 16 amino acids. Here the CDR3 DNA reads TGTGCCAGCAGCCCACCCCTAGCGGGAGAGGACAATGAGCAGTTCTTC. Residues: CASSPPLAGEDNEQFF.

This clonotype is medium-sized (0.01 to 0.1%). The DNA of the CDR3 is TGTGCCAGCATCCGGGGGCCCTTACTCCGTGATACGCAGTATTTT. It codes for CASIRGPLLRDTQYF. This rearrangement joins TRBV28 to TRBJ2-3; D tentatively fits TRBD1 or TRBD2 (6 bases each). The CDR3 contains 15 residues. The V and J ends lost 7 bases and 6 bases respectively, with 20 bases between them. Per the germline V gene, CDR1 is MDHEN and CDR2 is SYDVKM.

This clonotype was picked up a small number of times. One end of the junction fails to match germline, which may point to a read error. The V gene is TRBV10-2, the J gene TRBJ2-7; 7 bases fit TRBD1. In germline, CDR1 is WSHSY, CDR2 SAAADI. The CDR3 is 15 amino acids. The CDR3 spells CASRPRQGISYGQYF. In DNA, the CDR3 is TGCGCCAGCAGACCCCGACAGGGTATCTCTTACGGGCAGTACTTC.

This clonotype has a count of ten or more. The rearrangement joins TRBV20-1 to TRBJ1-5, with D possibly matching TRBD1 (5 bases). CDR3 length: 12 amino acids. The germline CDR1 and CDR2 sequences are DFQATT and SNEGSKA (reference sequence). V dropped 5 bases and J dropped 5 bases, with 10 bases sitting between them. DNA of the CDR3: TGCAGTGCTGAGACAGAACATCAGCCCCAGCATTTT. Translating gives CSAETEHQPQHF.

V usage is TRBV20-1 and J usage is TRBJ1-1; 8 bases agree with TRBD1. This CDR3 region has 14 residues. The junction had 14 bases not matched to a gene; V was cut back by 5 bases and J by 9 bases. Germline CDR1 reads DFQATT; CDR2 reads SNEGSKA (reference sequence). CDR3 sequence: CSAQLKTGVTKAFF. The CDR3 DNA reads as TGCAGTGCTCAGCTCAAGACAGGGGTCACCAAAGCTTTCTTT.

In its sample, this clonotype was seen once. The V gene is TRBV5-1, the J gene TRBJ1-1, with TRBD1 matching over 10 bases. Germline CDR1 SGHRS, CDR2 YFSETQ. J lost 0 bases, V lost 3 bases, and 8 bases had no gene match. The CDR3 is 17 amino acids. CDR3 in DNA: TGCGCCAGCAGCTCGGTGACAGGGGGCTCTGTGAACACTGAAGCTTTCTTT. As protein: CASSSVTGGSVNTEAFF. Full variable domain (outside the CDR3, taken from reference TRBV5-1 and TRBJ1-1): KAGVTQTPRYLIKTRGQQVTLSCSPISGHRSVSWYQQTPGQGLQFLFEYFSETQRNKGNFPGRFSGRQFSNSRSEMNVSTLELGDSALYLCASSSVTGGSVNTEAFFGQGTRLTVV.

This clonotype was counted at least ten times. This sequence joins TRBV12-3 or TRBV12-4 and TRBJ2-1, with a tentative D call TRBD1 (6 bases). Trimming stripped 7 bases from V and 5 bases from J, with 9 bases between. There are 12 residues in the CDR3. The CDR3 sequence: CASTRGNNEQFF. CDR3 coding DNA: TGTGCCAGCACGAGGGGGAACAATGAGCAGTTCTTC.

The chain couples TRBV6-1 to TRBJ1-1; D might be TRBD1 (6 bases). CDR1 is MNHNS and CDR2 is SASEGT in the germline V gene. With 6 bases removed from V and 11 bases from J, the gap between germline ends came to 19 bases. The length of the CDR3 is 13 residues. The CDR3 reads CASRVGGAVRAFF. CDR3 bases: TGTGCCAGCAGGGTCGGGGGGGCCGTACGGGCTTTCTTT.